This T cell receptor beta chain was identified during a study of pediatric ulcerative colitis. The overall study: Disease was pancolitis in several and left-sided in two, histology-confirmed. Points from the study as a whole: This repertoire reflects total lymphocytes rather than subpopulations like regulatory T cells.

In regard to this clone: What it binds is unknown.

Deletions cut 8 bases from V and 0 bases from J, with 10 bases between. The CDR3 consists of 13 residues. CDR1 is MDHEN and CDR2 is SYDVKM in the germline V gene. Sequencing was performed with immunoSEQ multiplex PCR; in TCRdb, only in-frame clones are kept and a portion is missing. The sample lists about 36,000 clones; less than 90% were seen once. Sequencing used blood. V gene TRBV28 combines with J gene TRBJ2-5; D call uncertain. The sequence was obtained from a girl aged 5-17 years with moderate ulcerative colitis. This CDR3 reads CASARQYQETQYF. The CDR3 DNA sequence: TGTGCCAGCGCGCGTCAGTACCAAGAGACCCAGTACTTC.